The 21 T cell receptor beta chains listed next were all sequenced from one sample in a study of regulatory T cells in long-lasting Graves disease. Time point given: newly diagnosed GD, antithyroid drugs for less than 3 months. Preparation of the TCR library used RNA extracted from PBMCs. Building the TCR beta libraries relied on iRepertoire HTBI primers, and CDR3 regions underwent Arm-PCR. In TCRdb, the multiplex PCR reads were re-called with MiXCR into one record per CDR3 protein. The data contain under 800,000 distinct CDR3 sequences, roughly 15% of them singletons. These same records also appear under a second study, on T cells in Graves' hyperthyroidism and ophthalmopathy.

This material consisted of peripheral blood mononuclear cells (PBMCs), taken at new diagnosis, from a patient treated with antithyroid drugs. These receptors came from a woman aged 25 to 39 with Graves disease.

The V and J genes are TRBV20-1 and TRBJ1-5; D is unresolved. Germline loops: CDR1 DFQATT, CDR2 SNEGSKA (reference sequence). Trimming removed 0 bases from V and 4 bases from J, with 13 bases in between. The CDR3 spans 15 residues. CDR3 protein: CSARETLFLNQPQHF. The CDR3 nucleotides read TGCAGTGCTAGAGAGACCCTTTTTCTAAATCAGCCCCAGCATTTT.

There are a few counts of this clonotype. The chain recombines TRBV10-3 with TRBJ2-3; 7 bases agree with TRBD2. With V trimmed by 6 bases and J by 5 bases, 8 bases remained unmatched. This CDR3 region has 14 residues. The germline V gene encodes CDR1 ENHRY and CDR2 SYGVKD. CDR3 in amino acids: CAISGGSTGDTQYF. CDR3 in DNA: TGTGCCATCAGCGGCGGGAGTACGGGAGATACGCAGTATTTT.

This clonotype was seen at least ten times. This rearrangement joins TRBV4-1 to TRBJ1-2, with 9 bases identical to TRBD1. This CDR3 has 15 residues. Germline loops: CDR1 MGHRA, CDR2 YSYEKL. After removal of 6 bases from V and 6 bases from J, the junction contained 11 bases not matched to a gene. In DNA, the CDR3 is TGCGCCAGCAGTCAACAACAGGGGGCAAGGGATGGCTACACCTTC. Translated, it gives CASSQQQGARDGYTF.

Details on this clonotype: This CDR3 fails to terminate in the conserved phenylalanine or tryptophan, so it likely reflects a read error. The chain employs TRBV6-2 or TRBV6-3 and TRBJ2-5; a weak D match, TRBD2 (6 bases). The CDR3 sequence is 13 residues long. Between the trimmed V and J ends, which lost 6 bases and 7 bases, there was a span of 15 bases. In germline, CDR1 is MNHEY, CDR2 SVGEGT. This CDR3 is CASSNLEGRTQYL. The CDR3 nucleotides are TGTGCCAGCAGCAACCTGGAGGGCCGGACCCAGTACCTC.

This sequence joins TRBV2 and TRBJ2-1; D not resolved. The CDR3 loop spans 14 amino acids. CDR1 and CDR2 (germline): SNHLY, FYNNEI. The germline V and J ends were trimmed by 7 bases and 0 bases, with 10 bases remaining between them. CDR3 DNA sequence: TGTGCCAGCAACCGGGTTGACTCCTACAATGAGCAGTTCTTC. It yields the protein CASNRVDSYNEQFF.

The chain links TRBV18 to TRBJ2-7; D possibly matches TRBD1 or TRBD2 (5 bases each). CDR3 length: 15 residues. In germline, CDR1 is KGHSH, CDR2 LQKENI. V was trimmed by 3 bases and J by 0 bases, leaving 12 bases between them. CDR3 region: CASSPGADISYEQYF. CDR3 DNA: TGTGCCAGCTCACCCGGGGCGGACATCTCCTACGAGCAGTACTTC.

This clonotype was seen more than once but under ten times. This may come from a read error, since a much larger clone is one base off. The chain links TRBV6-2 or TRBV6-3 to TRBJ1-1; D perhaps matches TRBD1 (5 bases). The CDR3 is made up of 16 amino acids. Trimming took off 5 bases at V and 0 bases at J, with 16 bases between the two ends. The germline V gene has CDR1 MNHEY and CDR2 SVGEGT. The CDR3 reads CASSVPGDGLNTEAFF. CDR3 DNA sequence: TGTGCCAGCAGTGTCCCTGGGGACGGGCTGAACACTGAAGCTTTCTTT.

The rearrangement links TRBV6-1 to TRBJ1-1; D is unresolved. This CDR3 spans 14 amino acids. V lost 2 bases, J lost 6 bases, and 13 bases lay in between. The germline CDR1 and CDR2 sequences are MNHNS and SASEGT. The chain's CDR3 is CASSEFRRAAEAFF. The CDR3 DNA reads TGTGCCAGCAGTGAATTCCGGAGGGCCGCTGAAGCTTTCTTT.

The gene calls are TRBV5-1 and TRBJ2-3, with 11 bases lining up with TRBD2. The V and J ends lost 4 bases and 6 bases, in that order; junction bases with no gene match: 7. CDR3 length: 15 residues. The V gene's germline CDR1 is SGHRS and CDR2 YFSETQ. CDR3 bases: TGCGCCAGCAGCCCAACTAGCGGGAGTGTGGATACGCAGTATTTT. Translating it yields CASSPTSGSVDTQYF. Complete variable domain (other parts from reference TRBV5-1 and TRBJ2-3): KAGVTQTPRYLIKTRGQQVTLSCSPISGHRSVSWYQQTPGQGLQFLFEYFSETQRNKGNFPGRFSGRQFSNSRSEMNVSTLELGDSALYLCASSPTSGSVDTQYFGPGTRLTVL.

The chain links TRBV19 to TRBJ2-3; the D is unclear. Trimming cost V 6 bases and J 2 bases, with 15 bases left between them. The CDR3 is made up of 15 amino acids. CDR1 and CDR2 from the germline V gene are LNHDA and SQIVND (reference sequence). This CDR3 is CASSETAAFTDTQYF. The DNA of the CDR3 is TGTGCCAGTAGCGAGACCGCCGCCTTCACAGATACGCAGTATTTT.

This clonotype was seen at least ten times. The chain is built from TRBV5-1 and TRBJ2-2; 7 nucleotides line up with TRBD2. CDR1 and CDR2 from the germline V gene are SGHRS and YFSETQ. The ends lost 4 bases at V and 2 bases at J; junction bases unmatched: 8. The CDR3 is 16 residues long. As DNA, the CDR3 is TGCGCCAGCAGCCTCTTGGGACTAAGCAACACCGGGGAGCTGTTTTTT. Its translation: CASSLLGLSNTGELFF.

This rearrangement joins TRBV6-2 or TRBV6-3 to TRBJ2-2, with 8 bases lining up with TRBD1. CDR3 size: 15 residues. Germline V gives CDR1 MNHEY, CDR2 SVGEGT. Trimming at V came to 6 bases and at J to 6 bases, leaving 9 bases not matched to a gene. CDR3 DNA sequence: TGTGCCAGCAGACCTTACAGGGGGTCACCCGGGGAGCTGTTTTTT. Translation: CASRPYRGSPGELFF.

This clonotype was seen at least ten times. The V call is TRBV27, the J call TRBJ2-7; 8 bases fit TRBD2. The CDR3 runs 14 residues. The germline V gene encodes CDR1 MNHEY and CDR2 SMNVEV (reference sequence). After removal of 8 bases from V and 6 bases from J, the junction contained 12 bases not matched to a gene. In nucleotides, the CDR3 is TGTGCCAGCCGTATGGGGAGCGGGAGTTCCGAGCAGTACTTC. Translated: CASRMGSGSSEQYF.

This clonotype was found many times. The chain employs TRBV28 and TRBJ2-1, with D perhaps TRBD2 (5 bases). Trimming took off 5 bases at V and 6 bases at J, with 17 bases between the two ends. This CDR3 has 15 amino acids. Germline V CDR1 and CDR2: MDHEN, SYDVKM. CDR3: CASSQNPTGINEQFF. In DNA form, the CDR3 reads TGTGCCAGCAGTCAAAACCCGACGGGGATCAATGAGCAGTTCTTC.

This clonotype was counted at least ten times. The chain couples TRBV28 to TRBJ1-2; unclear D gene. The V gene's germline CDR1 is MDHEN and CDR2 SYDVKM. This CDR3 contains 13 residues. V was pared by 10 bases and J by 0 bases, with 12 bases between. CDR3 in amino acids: CATSLPTNYGYTF. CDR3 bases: TGTGCCACCTCCCTCCCCACTAACTATGGCTACACCTTC.

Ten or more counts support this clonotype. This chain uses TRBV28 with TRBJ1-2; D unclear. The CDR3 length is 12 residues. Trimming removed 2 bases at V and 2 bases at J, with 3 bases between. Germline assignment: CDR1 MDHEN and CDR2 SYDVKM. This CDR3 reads CASSLVNYGYTF. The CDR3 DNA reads TGTGCCAGCAGTTTAGTCAACTATGGCTACACCTTC.

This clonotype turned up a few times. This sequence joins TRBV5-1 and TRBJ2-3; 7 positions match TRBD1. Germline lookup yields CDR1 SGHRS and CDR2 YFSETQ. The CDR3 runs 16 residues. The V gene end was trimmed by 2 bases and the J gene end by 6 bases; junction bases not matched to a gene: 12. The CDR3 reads CASSFGSDRWTDTQYF. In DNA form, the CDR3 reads TGCGCCAGCAGCTTTGGGTCGGACAGGTGGACGGATACGCAGTATTTT.

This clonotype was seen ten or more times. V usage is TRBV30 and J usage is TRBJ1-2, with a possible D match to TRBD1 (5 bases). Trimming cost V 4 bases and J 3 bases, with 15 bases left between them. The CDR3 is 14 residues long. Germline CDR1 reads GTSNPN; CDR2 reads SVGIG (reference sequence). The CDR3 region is CAWMGDLRHYGYTF. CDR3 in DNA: TGTGCCTGGATGGGGGACTTACGCCACTATGGCTACACCTTC.

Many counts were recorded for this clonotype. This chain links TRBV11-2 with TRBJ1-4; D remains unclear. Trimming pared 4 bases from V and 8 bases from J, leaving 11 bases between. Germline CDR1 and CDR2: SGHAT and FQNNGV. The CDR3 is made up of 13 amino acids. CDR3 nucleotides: TGTGCCAGCAGCTCCCCCCCCGGCGAAAAACTGTTTTTT. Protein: CASSSPPGEKLFF. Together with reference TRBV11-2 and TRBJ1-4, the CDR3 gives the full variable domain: EAGVAQSPRYKIIEKRQSVAFWCNPISGHATLYWYQQILGQGPKLLIQFQNNGVVDDSQLPKDRFSAERLKGVDSTLKIQPAKLEDSAVYLCASSSPPGEKLFFGSGTQLSVL.

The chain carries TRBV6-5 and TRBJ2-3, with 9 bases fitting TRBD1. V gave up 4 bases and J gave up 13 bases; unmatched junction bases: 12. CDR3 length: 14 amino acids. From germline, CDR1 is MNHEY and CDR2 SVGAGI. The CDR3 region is CASSWTRTGVEEYF. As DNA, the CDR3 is TGTGCCAGCAGTTGGACCCGGACAGGGGTGGAAGAGTATTTT.

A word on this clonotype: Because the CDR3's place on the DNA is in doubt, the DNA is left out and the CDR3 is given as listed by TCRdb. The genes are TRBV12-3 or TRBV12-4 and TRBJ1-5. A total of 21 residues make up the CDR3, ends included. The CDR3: CASSTGVLYEQYFGPGQPQHF.